The following is a T cell receptor (beta chain) sequence with its context. The antigen is undetermined. Produced via immunoSEQ multiplex PCR; TCRdb's table is partial and in-frame only. The top ten clones hold 4.5% to 6% of a sample with 220,000 or so clones, roughly 80% of them seen once. The data were obtained in a study of cytomegalovirus exposure and HLA in healthy donors. General study findings and limits: One later analysis, an examination of the 120 or so validation repertoires, found that first-cohort TCR clusters tended to co-occur in them. The authors listed approximately 160 TCR beta chains as cytomegalovirus-associated. There were some public TCRs occurring in many donors, but most TCR sequences were rare.

This CDR3 is built from 14 residues. The germline V gene has CDR1 MGHDK and CDR2 SYGVNS. The V end was cut by 6 bases, the J end by 0 bases, with 10 bases between. What was sequenced was PBMCs. This TCR came from a woman aged 18-29 years in good health and CMV-seronegative. This chain links TRBV25-1 with TRBJ2-3; D is possibly TRBD2 (5 bases). CDR3 in DNA: TGTGCCAGCAGGGACTTATCTAGCACAGATACGCAGTATTTT. Translated: CASRDLSSTDTQYF.